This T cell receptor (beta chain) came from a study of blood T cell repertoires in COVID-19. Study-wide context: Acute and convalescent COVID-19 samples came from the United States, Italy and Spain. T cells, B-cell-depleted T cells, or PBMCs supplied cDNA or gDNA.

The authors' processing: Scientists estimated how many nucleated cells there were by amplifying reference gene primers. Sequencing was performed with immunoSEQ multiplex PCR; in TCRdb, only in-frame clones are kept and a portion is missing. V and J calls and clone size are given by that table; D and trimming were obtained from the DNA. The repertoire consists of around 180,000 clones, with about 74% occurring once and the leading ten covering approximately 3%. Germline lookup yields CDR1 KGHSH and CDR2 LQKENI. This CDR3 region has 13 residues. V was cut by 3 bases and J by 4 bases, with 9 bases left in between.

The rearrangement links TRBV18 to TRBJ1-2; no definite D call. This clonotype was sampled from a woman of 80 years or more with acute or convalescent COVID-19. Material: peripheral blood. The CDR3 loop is CASSPGESYGYTF. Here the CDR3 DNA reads TGTGCCAGCTCACCCGGGGAGAGCTATGGCTACACCTTC.